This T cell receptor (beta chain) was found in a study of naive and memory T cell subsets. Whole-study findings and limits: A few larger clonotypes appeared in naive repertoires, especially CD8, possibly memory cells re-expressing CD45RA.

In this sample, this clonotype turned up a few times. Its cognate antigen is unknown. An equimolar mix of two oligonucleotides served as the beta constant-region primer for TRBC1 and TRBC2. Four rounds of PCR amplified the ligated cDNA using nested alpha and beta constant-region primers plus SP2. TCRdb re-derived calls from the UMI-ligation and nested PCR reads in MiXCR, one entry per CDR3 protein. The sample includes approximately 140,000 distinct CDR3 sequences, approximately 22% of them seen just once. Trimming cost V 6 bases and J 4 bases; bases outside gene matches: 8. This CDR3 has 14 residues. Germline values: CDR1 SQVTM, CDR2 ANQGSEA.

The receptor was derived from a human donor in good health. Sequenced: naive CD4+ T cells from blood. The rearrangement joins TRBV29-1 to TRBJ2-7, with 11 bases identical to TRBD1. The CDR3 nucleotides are TGCAGCGTACGGACAGGGGGCCGTGGATACGAGCAGTACTTC. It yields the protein CSVRTGGRGYEQYF.